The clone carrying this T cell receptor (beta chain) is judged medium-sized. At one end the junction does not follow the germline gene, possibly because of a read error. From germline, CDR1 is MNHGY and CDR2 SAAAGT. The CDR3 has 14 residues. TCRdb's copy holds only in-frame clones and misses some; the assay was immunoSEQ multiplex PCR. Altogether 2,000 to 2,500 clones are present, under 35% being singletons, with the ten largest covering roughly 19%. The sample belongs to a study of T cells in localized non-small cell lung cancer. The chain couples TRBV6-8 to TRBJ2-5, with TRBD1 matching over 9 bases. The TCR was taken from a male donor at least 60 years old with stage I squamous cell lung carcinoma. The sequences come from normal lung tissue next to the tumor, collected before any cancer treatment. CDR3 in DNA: TGTGCCATCAGTGGGACAGGGAACCAAGAGACCCAGTACTTC. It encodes CAISGTGNQETQYF.